This TCR beta chain was recorded in a study of control samples from healthy donors and cancer patients. The CDR3 is made up of 14 amino acids. Germline V CDR1 and CDR2: LGHDT, YNNKEL (reference sequence). Trimming took off 6 bases at V and 1 base at J, with 12 bases between the two ends. Data came from immunoSEQ multiplex PCR; TCRdb stores just in-frame clones and leaves some out. Among fewer than 45,000 clones listed, around 90% were seen once. The specimen was PBMCs. This chain joins TRBV3-1 (or the pseudogene TRBV3-2) and TRBJ2-5, with D perhaps matching TRBD2 (7 bases). The TCR comes from a woman aged 40 to 50 with head and neck cancer. The CDR3 nucleotides read TGTGCCAGCAGTCCGAGGGGGGGCCAAGAGACCCAGTACTTC. Translated: CASSPRGGQETQYF.